The next 28 T cell receptor beta chains were all read from a single sample in a study of identical twins. In TCRdb, the 5' RACE reads were re-called with MiXCR into one record per CDR3 protein. Of a few hundred thousand distinct CDR3 sequences listed, roughly a quarter are singletons. The same data also went into a second study, on T cells expressing NK-cell markers.

Sample: CD4+ T cells sorted from blood. These receptors were taken from a woman under 30 in good health.

This clonotype was seen a few times. V is TRBV7-9 and J is TRBJ2-1; TRBD2 might be the D (6 bases). Germline V gene data show CDR1 as SEHNR and CDR2 as FQNEAQ (reference sequence). The CDR3 contains 15 residues. V was clipped by 5 bases and J by 2 bases, with 13 bases between them. This CDR3 is CASSRAGRTYNEQFF. DNA for the CDR3: TGTGCCAGCAGCCGCGCGGGGAGGACCTACAATGAGCAGTTCTTC. The variable domain in full, completed from reference TRBV7-9 and TRBJ2-1, reads DTGVSQNPRHKITKRGQNVTFRCDPISEHNRLYWYRQTLGQGPEFLTYFQNEAQLEKSRLLSDRFSAERPKGSFSTLEIQRTEQGDSAMYLCASSRAGRTYNEQFFGPGTRLTVL.

This clonotype showed up just a few times. The genes are TRBV15 and TRBJ2-5, with a tentative D call TRBD1 (6 bases). Germline values: CDR1 LNHNV, CDR2 YYDKDF (reference sequence). The CDR3 is made up of 14 amino acids. Between the trimmed V and J ends, which lost 3 bases and 6 bases, there was a span of 14 bases. Here the CDR3 DNA reads TGTGCCACCAGCAGCTACAGGGATCGGAAGACCCAGTACTTC. This codes for CATSSYRDRKTQYF.

Only a few counts were recorded for this clonotype. The V and J genes are TRBV5-1 and TRBJ2-1, with TRBD2 matching 12 bases. CDR1 and CDR2 (germline): SGHRS, YFSETQ. V gave up 2 bases and J gave up 7 bases; unmatched junction bases: 7. This CDR3 is 16 amino acids long. CDR3 protein: CASSLVLAGGGNEQFF. Written as DNA, the CDR3 is TGCGCCAGCAGCTTAGTACTAGCGGGGGGAGGAAATGAGCAGTTCTTC.

This clonotype was observed a handful of times. The chain uses TRBV7-9 and TRBJ2-1; TRBD2 aligns across 9 bases. The CDR3 is 14 amino acids. J was trimmed by 9 bases and V by 2 bases; bases with no gene match: 5. Germline loops: CDR1 SEHNR, CDR2 FQNEAQ (reference sequence). CDR3 sequence reads: CASSLIAGEGEQFF. DNA of the CDR3: TGTGCCAGCAGCTTAATAGCGGGAGAAGGTGAGCAGTTCTTC.

This clonotype was recorded a few times. The chain is built from TRBV11-1 and TRBJ2-4; 12 bases agree with TRBD2. The CDR3 extends over 19 amino acids. V shed 5 bases and J 0 bases; nucleotides not matched to a gene: 11. Germline CDR1 and CDR2: SGHAT and FQDESV (reference sequence). The CDR3 spells CASSPRLAGDVSAKNIQYF. The DNA for the CDR3 is TGTGCCAGCAGCCCCCGACTAGCGGGAGATGTTTCAGCCAAAAACATTCAGTACTTC.

V usage is TRBV2 and J usage is TRBJ2-1, with 7 nucleotides matching TRBD2. V was clipped by 2 bases and J by 8 bases; unmatched bases: 9. Germline V gene data show CDR1 as SNHLY and CDR2 as FYNNEI. The CDR3 has 15 amino acids. The CDR3: CASSETMGGIYEQFF. The DNA of the CDR3 is TGTGCCAGCAGTGAAACCATGGGGGGGATCTATGAGCAGTTCTTC.

The chain has TRBV20-1 and TRBJ1-4; D gene ambiguous. Germline V gene sequence: CDR1 DFQATT, CDR2 SNEGSKA (reference sequence). The length of the CDR3 is 16 residues. V lost 0 bases and J lost 0, with 11 bases in between. The CDR3 reads CSARDMGDATNEKLFF. In DNA, the CDR3 is TGCAGTGCTAGAGACATGGGTGATGCAACTAATGAAAAACTGTTTTTT.

This clonotype was counted a few times. This chain links TRBV4-2 with TRBJ1-1; D may be TRBD1 (5 bases). The V end was cut by 0 bases, the J end by 5 bases, with 13 bases between. Germline V gene lookup returns CDR1 LGHNA and CDR2 YNFKEQ. The CDR3 sequence is 15 residues long. CDR3 region: CASSQDLGRVTEAFF. The CDR3 DNA reads as TGTGCCAGCAGCCAAGATCTGGGACGGGTAACTGAAGCTTTCTTT.

The chain recombines TRBV11-2 with TRBJ1-1; no reliable D call. V shed 0 bases and J shed 7 bases, with 9 bases lying between them. Germline CDR1 is SGHAT and CDR2 is FQNNGV. This CDR3 is 13 amino acids long. The CDR3 sequence is CASSLDKIFEAFF. Here the CDR3 DNA reads TGTGCCAGCAGCTTAGATAAAATTTTTGAAGCTTTCTTT.

J is TRBJ2-1 and V is TRBV5-1; 10 nucleotides match TRBD2. Germline V gene sequence: CDR1 SGHRS, CDR2 YFSETQ. J lost 4 bases, V lost 6 bases, and 7 bases had no gene match. The CDR3 runs 15 residues. The CDR3 reads CASTPSGGGYNEQFF. CDR3 nucleotide sequence: TGCGCCAGCACTCCGAGCGGGGGGGGATACAATGAGCAGTTCTTC.

In its sample, this clonotype was seen a few times. The chain is built from TRBV20-1 and TRBJ2-2; D possibly matches TRBD1 or TRBD2 (5 bases each). CDR1 and CDR2 (germline): DFQATT, SNEGSKA (reference sequence). The CDR3 loop spans 13 amino acids. V was shortened by 3 bases and J by 4 bases, with 9 bases between the two germline ends. In DNA, the CDR3 is TGCAGTGCTAGTATCGGGACCACCGGGGAGCTGTTTTTT. Protein: CSASIGTTGELFF.

This clonotype was counted between two and nine times. V gene TRBV7-9 combines with J gene TRBJ1-4; 9 nucleotides align to TRBD1. The length of the CDR3 is 16 residues. J was trimmed by 4 bases and V by 4 bases; bases with no gene match: 7. Germline V CDR1 and CDR2: SEHNR, FQNEAQ (reference sequence). This chain's CDR3 is CASSSGQGNYNEKLFF. The CDR3 coding sequence is TGTGCCAGCAGCTCGGGACAGGGAAACTATAATGAAAAACTGTTTTTT.

V and J are TRBV15 and TRBJ2-3; 9 nucleotides match TRBD2. This CDR3 has 16 residues. V was clipped by 2 bases and J by 6 bases; unmatched bases: 9. Germline-derived CDR1 and CDR2 are LNHNV and YYDKDF (reference sequence). CDR3 loop: CATSRRLAAHVDTQYF. For the CDR3, the DNA is TGTGCCACCAGCAGACGACTAGCGGCTCATGTCGATACGCAGTATTTT.

The rearrangement uses TRBV12-3 or TRBV12-4 and TRBJ1-1; D is unclear. Between the trimmed V and J ends, which lost 3 bases and 8 bases, there was a span of 16 bases. The length of the CDR3 is 14 residues. In DNA form, the CDR3 reads TGTGCCAGCAGTTTCCTGGCTAGGCTGCCCGAAGCTTTCTTT. Its translation: CASSFLARLPEAFF.

This rearrangement joins TRBV27 to TRBJ2-1, with TRBD2 identical over 12 bases. The CDR3 is 16 amino acids. The V gene's germline CDR1 is MNHEY and CDR2 SMNVEV (reference sequence). V shed 9 bases, J shed 4 bases, and the junction held 10 bases outside the gene matches. The chain's CDR3 is CASRLAGAQGYNEQFF. The CDR3 DNA sequence: TGTGCCAGTCGACTAGCGGGAGCTCAGGGATACAATGAGCAGTTCTTC.

This clonotype was seen many times. V usage is TRBV7-8 and J usage is TRBJ2-2, with D unresolved. The V end was cut by 5 bases, the J end by 7 bases, with 14 bases between. The CDR3 has 14 residues. The germline V gene has CDR1 SGHVS and CDR2 FQNEAQ. Here the CDR3 reads CASSPGPVGGELFF. In nucleotides, the CDR3 is TGTGCCAGCAGCCCCGGACCGGTTGGCGGGGAGCTGTTTTTT. The full variable domain, completed using reference TRBV7-8 and TRBJ2-2, is GAGVSQSPRYKVAKRGQDVALRCDPISGHVSLFWYQQALGQGPEFLTYFQNEAQLDKSGLPSDRFFAERPEGSVSTLKIQRTQQEDSAVYLCASSPGPVGGELFFGEGSRLTVL.

V is TRBV20-1 and J is TRBJ2-3; no firm D call. The V end was cut by 3 bases, the J end by 3 bases, with 10 bases between. The CDR3 sequence is 13 residues long. CDR1 DFQATT and CDR2 SNEGSKA come from the germline V gene (reference sequence). CDR3 nucleotides: TGCAGTGCTAGTGTGCGCTTAACAGATACGCAGTATTTT. It is translated as CSASVRLTDTQYF.

This clonotype was recorded at least ten times. The chain links TRBV7-2 to TRBJ2-1; D ambiguous. This CDR3 is built from 13 residues. CDR1 and CDR2 (germline): SGHTA, FQGNSA. Between the trimmed V and J ends, which lost 0 bases and 9 bases, there was a span of 9 bases. The CDR3 DNA reads TGTGCCAGCAGCTTAGCGCAAGTCCTTGAGCAGTTCTTC. Amino acids: CASSLAQVLEQFF.

This clonotype has at least ten counts. This rearrangement joins TRBV5-5 to TRBJ1-6; 7 nucleotides line up with TRBD1. Germline V gene lookup returns CDR1 SGHKS and CDR2 YYEKEE (reference sequence). CDR3 size: 12 residues. V trimming: 4 bases; J trimming: 10 bases; junction bases outside the gene matches: 2. In DNA, the CDR3 is TGTGCCAGCAGCACAGGGGACTCACCCCTCCACTTT. This translates into CASSTGDSPLHF. The full variable domain, rest sourced from reference TRBV5-5 and TRBJ1-6, is DAGVTQSPTHLIKTRGQQVTLRCSPISGHKSVSWYQQVLGQGPQFIFQYYEKEERGRGNFPDRFSARQFPNYSSELNVNALLLGDSALYLCASSTGDSPLHFGNGTRLTVT.

The chain links TRBV29-1 to TRBJ2-2; no clear D. V was shortened by 2 bases and J by 1 base, with 5 bases between the two germline ends. The germline V gene has CDR1 SQVTM and CDR2 ANQGSEA. The CDR3 has 13 amino acids. The CDR3 nucleotides are TGCAGCGTTGAAACGGAGAACACCGGGGAGCTGTTTTTT. This encodes CSVETENTGELFF.

The chain joins TRBV7-2 to TRBJ2-1; the D gene could be TRBD1 or TRBD2 (5 bases each). Looked up from germline, CDR1 is SGHTA and CDR2 is FQGNSA. Deletions cut 2 bases from V and 7 bases from J, with 15 bases between. This CDR3 spans 15 amino acids. The CDR3 region has the DNA TGTGCCAGCAGCTTAAAGCCCGGGACCACGAATGAGCAGTTCTTC. Protein sequence: CASSLKPGTTNEQFF.

V usage is TRBV20-1 and J usage is TRBJ1-5; no reliable D call. CDR1 is DFQATT, CDR2 SNEGSKA, per germline (reference sequence). V gave up 4 bases and J gave up 6 bases, with 19 bases separating them. The CDR3 consists of 15 residues. The CDR3 region has the DNA TGCAGTGCTACGGAGCATGTCACGGTGAGTCAGCCCCAGCATTTT. It yields the protein CSATEHVTVSQPQHF.

This clonotype was recorded many times. At one of its ends the junction is not consistent with the germline gene, which may arise from a read error. CDR3 region: CASSLDSEAFF. DNA of the CDR3: TGCGCCAGCAGCTTGGACTCGGAAGCTTTCTTT. V gene TRBV11-2 combines with J gene TRBJ1-1; D is unclear. CDR3 size: 11 residues. Germline V gene sequence: CDR1 SGHAT, CDR2 FQNNGV.

This clonotype was detected only a few times. In DNA, the CDR3 is TGTGCCAGCAGCTTTATTTTCTACCCCTACGAGCAGTACTTC. Protein: CASSFIFYPYEQYF. The rearrangement uses TRBV7-8 and TRBJ2-7, with D uncertain. Between the trimmed V and J ends, which lost 3 bases and 2 bases, there was a span of 11 bases. This CDR3 comprises 14 residues. From germline, CDR1 is SGHVS and CDR2 FQNEAQ.

The chain links TRBV7-2 to TRBJ2-2; D gene ambiguous. This CDR3 spans 15 amino acids. From germline, CDR1 is SGHTA and CDR2 FQGNSA. Trimming left V 3 bases short and J 5 bases short, with 13 bases between. CDR3 nucleotide sequence: TGTGCCAGCAGCTTTGTAGGCCGCTGGACCGGGGAGCTGTTTTTT. Translating it yields CASSFVGRWTGELFF. Based on the CDR3 plus reference TRBV7-2 and TRBJ2-2, the full variable domain is GAGVSQSPSNKVTEKGKDVELRCDPISGHTALYWYRQSLGQGLEFLIYFQGNSAPDKSGLPSDRFSAERTGGSVSTLTIQRTQQEDSAVYLCASSFVGRWTGELFFGEGSRLTVL.

V is TRBV5-1 and J is TRBJ2-1; TRBD2 matches at 8 bases. The V and J ends lost 5 bases and 5 bases, in that order; junction bases with no gene match: 12. The CDR3 sequence is 16 residues long. CDR1 and CDR2 from the germline V gene are SGHRS and YFSETQ. As DNA, the CDR3 is TGCGCCAGCAGAGCGGCCGGGACTAGTAGACACAATGAGCAGTTCTTC. Protein product: CASRAAGTSRHNEQFF.

This clonotype was seen more than once but under ten times. The gene calls are TRBV12-3 or TRBV12-4 and TRBJ2-1; 11 positions match TRBD2. V lost 6 bases, J lost 7 bases, and 8 bases stayed unmatched. There are 15 residues in the CDR3. Here the CDR3 reads CASRLSGRAMNEQFF. The CDR3 bases are TGTGCCAGCAGACTTAGCGGGAGGGCAATGAATGAGCAGTTCTTC.

A few counts support this clonotype. This sequence joins TRBV10-3 and TRBJ2-7; 10 bases align to TRBD1. The length of the CDR3 is 13 residues. J was trimmed by 3 bases and V by 6 bases; bases with no gene match: 2. CDR1 is ENHRY and CDR2 is SYGVKD in the germline V gene. CDR3 region: CAISRDRGYEQYF. CDR3 coding DNA: TGTGCCATCAGCCGGGACAGGGGCTACGAGCAGTACTTC.